These 21 T cell receptor beta chains came from one sample sequenced in a study of OX40 agonist ivuxolimab in advanced cancers. The protocol used for the library was the immunoSEQ multiplex PCR assay. TCRdb's version of the immuneACCESS table is confined to in-frame rearrangements and falls short of the full clone set. An unresolved V gene accounts for under half of the shortfall where checked; the remainder is of unknown origin. The sample table contains tens of thousands of clones; only one count was recorded for 75% to 90% of them. The leading ten clones occupy roughly 2.2% of the sample. The sample here was CD4+ or CD8+ T cells sorted from blood, taken in a trial of the OX40 agonist ivuxolimab. The receptors shown here come from an adult with an advanced solid tumor such as melanoma, head and neck, liver or kidney cancer.

V is TRBV10-1 and J is TRBJ2-7; 7 bases line up with TRBD2. This CDR3 has 12 amino acids. Trimming took 8 bases from V and 11 from J; bases not matched to a gene: 12. Germline CDR1 is WNHNN and CDR2 is SYGVQD (reference sequence). The CDR3 loop is CASANGEGKEYF. The CDR3 DNA sequence: TGCGCCAGCGCAAACGGGGAGGGGAAGGAGTACTTC.

The chain links TRBV5-6 to TRBJ1-1; TRBD1 matches 7 bases. The CDR3 is made up of 14 amino acids. Germline V lookup: CDR1 SGHDT, CDR2 YYEEEE. With V trimmed by 7 bases and J by 5 bases, 11 bases remained unmatched. This CDR3 reads CASGGTDLGTEAFF. In DNA, the CDR3 is TGTGCCAGCGGAGGGACAGACCTAGGGACTGAAGCTTTCTTT.

The chain has TRBV6-5 and TRBJ2-7, with D maybe TRBD2 (6 bases). V dropped 5 bases and J dropped 5 bases, with 16 bases sitting between them. CDR3 length: 14 amino acids. Germline V lookup: CDR1 MNHEY, CDR2 SVGAGI. CDR3 sequence (DNA): TGTGCCAGCAGTCCCTTCGGGAGAGGGGACGAGCAGTACTTC. It specifies CASSPFGRGDEQYF.

The chain joins TRBV6-1 to TRBJ2-7; D gene unclear. Germline-derived CDR1 and CDR2 are MNHNS and SASEGT. This CDR3 contains 13 residues. V lost 8 bases and J lost 3, with 14 bases in between. The CDR3 region has the DNA TGTGCCAGCCTTCACGACGATTACTACGAGCAGTACTTC. This translates into CASLHDDYYEQYF.

The rearrangement links TRBV2 to TRBJ2-2; D tentatively reads TRBD1 or TRBD2 (6 bases each). Trimming took off 3 bases at V and 4 bases at J, with 15 bases between the two ends. Germline loops: CDR1 SNHLY, CDR2 FYNNEI. This CDR3 contains 16 residues. As DNA, the CDR3 is TGTGCCAGCAGTGAGACCCGGGGGCGAGGCACCGGGGAGCTGTTTTTT. Residues: CASSETRGRGTGELFF.

This chain uses TRBV5-1 with TRBJ2-7; D is perhaps TRBD1 (6 bases). The germline V gene has CDR1 SGHRS and CDR2 YFSETQ. This CDR3 is 15 amino acids long. V gave up 0 bases and J gave up 1 base, with 11 bases separating them. The CDR3 nucleotides are TGCGCCAGCAGCTTGGATCCGGGGACATCCTACGAGCAGTACTTC. This sequence encodes CASSLDPGTSYEQYF.

The count of this clone is one. This clone may be a read error of a much larger clone one base away. The rearrangement uses TRBV19 and TRBJ1-5; 7 nucleotides align to TRBD1. Trimming at V came to 9 bases and at J to 2 bases, leaving 4 bases not matched to a gene. The V gene's germline CDR1 is LNHDA and CDR2 SQIVND (reference sequence). The CDR3 spans 13 residues. This chain's CDR3 is CARGTAGNQPQHF. The CDR3 DNA sequence: TGTGCCAGGGGGACAGCTGGCAATCAGCCCCAGCATTTT.

The rearrangement links TRBV27 to TRBJ2-1; 7 bases are shared with TRBD2. The V and J ends lost 2 bases and 8 bases, in that order; junction bases with no gene match: 9. The V gene's germline CDR1 is MNHEY and CDR2 SMNVEV (reference sequence). The length of the CDR3 is 15 residues. The CDR3 nucleotides are TGTGCCAGCAGTTTACAGGGACTACGGTTCGATGAGCAGTTCTTC. It specifies CASSLQGLRFDEQFF.

J is TRBJ2-7 and V is TRBV6-4, with D possibly being TRBD2 (5 bases). Germline V gene data show CDR1 as MRHNA and CDR2 as SNTAGT. Trimming took 6 bases from V and 0 from J, leaving 12 bases between them. The CDR3 totals 14 residues. The CDR3 bases are TGTGCCAGCAGGAGGGTTCCTATCTCCTACGAGCAGTACTTC. This encodes CASRRVPISYEQYF.

The V and J genes are TRBV15 and TRBJ1-1; TRBD1 aligns across 8 bases. The V gene end was trimmed by 3 bases and the J gene end by 4 bases; junction bases not matched to a gene: 7. This CDR3 comprises 15 residues. Germline CDR1 LNHNV, CDR2 YYDKDF (reference sequence). CDR3 loop: CATSREDRVGTEAFF. The CDR3 DNA is TGTGCCACCAGCAGGGAGGACAGGGTCGGCACTGAAGCTTTCTTT.

This chain connects TRBV2 to TRBJ1-1; 10 bases align to TRBD1. The CDR3 length is 14 residues. Germline lookup yields CDR1 SNHLY and CDR2 FYNNEI. V was pared by 6 bases and J by 0 bases, with 1 base of the junction left unmatched. DNA for the CDR3: TGTGCCAGCAGGACAGGGGGCGTGAACACTGAAGCTTTCTTT. Translated: CASRTGGVNTEAFF. The full variable domain, with the rest looked up from reference TRBV2 and TRBJ1-1, is EPEVTQTPSHQVTQMGQEVILRCVPISNHLYFYWYRQILGQKVEFLVSFYNNEISEKSEIFDDQFSVERPDGSNFTLKIRSTKLEDSAMYFCASRTGGVNTEAFFGQGTRLTVV.

In DNA form, the CDR3 reads TGCGCCAGCAGCAGCTTCCCCCTGCAAAACTCTGGGGCCAACGTCCTGACTTTC. Amino acid sequence: CASSSFPLQNSGANVLTF. The chain links TRBV5-1 to TRBJ2-6; D remains unclear. The V and J ends lost 4 bases and 0 bases respectively, with 17 bases between them. The CDR3 runs to 18 residues. CDR1 and CDR2 (germline): SGHRS, YFSETQ.

The chain links TRBV5-4 to TRBJ2-1; 7 positions agree with TRBD1. Germline CDR1 reads SGHNT; CDR2 reads YYREEE (reference sequence). The ends lost 4 bases at V and 0 bases at J; junction bases unmatched: 10. The CDR3 contains 17 residues. The CDR3 here is CASSKGTVRSSYNEQFF. For the CDR3, the DNA is TGTGCCAGCAGCAAGGGGACAGTTAGAAGCTCCTACAATGAGCAGTTCTTC.

The J gene is TRBJ1-2, the V gene TRBV18; 8 bases are shared with TRBD1. CDR1 and CDR2 from the germline V gene are KGHSH and LQKENI. This CDR3 is 12 amino acids long. After removal of 4 bases from V and 7 bases from J, the junction contained 2 bases not matched to a gene. The CDR3 loop is CASSRQGSGYTF. The CDR3 region has the DNA TGTGCCAGCTCACGACAGGGGTCTGGCTACACCTTC.

This sequence joins TRBV5-6 and TRBJ2-4; maybe TRBD2 (6 bases). The V and J ends lost 4 bases and 0 bases respectively, with 11 bases between them. Germline V gives CDR1 SGHDT, CDR2 YYEEEE. The CDR3 has 15 amino acids. The CDR3 DNA reads TGTGCCAGCAGCACACTAGCTCTAGCCAAAAACATTCAGTACTTC. Protein sequence: CASSTLALAKNIQYF.

The rearrangement uses TRBV7-6 and TRBJ2-7; maybe TRBD1 (6 bases). The V end was cut by 5 bases, the J end by 0 bases, with 14 bases between. Germline V CDR1 and CDR2: SGHVS, FNYEAQ. The CDR3 spans 15 residues. The CDR3 here is CASSLLTGNSYEQYF. CDR3 DNA: TGTGCCAGCAGCCTTTTGACAGGCAACTCCTACGAGCAGTACTTC.

J is TRBJ1-5 and V is TRBV5-8; D is ambiguous. Trimming shortened V by 4 bases and J by 5 bases, and 10 bases separated the two germline ends. This CDR3 spans 13 amino acids. In germline, CDR1 is SGHTS, CDR2 YDEGEE. Here the CDR3 DNA reads TGTGCCAGCAGCCGGACGGTTGATCAGCCCCAGCATTTT. Encoded protein: CASSRTVDQPQHF.

The rearrangement joins TRBV15 to TRBJ1-2, with a tentative D call TRBD1 (6 bases). Per the germline V gene, CDR1 is LNHNV and CDR2 is YYDKDF (reference sequence). This CDR3 region has 12 residues. Trimming removed 3 bases at V and 4 bases at J, with 6 bases between. The CDR3 region has the DNA TGTGCCACCAGCAGGGACAGCTATGGCTACACCTTC. This codes for CATSRDSYGYTF.

V and J are TRBV6-5 and TRBJ2-1; 7 positions match TRBD2. The CDR3 has 14 residues. Germline CDR1 is MNHEY and CDR2 is SVGAGI. Trimming cost V 5 bases and J 3 bases; bases outside gene matches: 4. The CDR3 sequence is CASSEGLNYNEQFF. The CDR3 DNA is TGTGCCAGCAGTGAGGGACTAAACTACAATGAGCAGTTCTTC.

The chain employs TRBV18 and TRBJ1-4, with D possibly matching TRBD1 (6 bases). V lost 0 bases and J lost 11, with 16 bases in between. Germline V CDR1 and CDR2: KGHSH, LQKENI. This CDR3 has 15 amino acids. The CDR3 region is CASSPPEVSRGKLFF. The DNA for the CDR3 is TGTGCCAGCTCACCACCGGAGGTGAGCAGGGGCAAACTGTTTTTT.

This chain connects TRBV7-9 to TRBJ2-6; D is ambiguous. CDR1 and CDR2 (germline): SEHNR, FQNEAQ (reference sequence). The CDR3 extends over 15 amino acids. V shed 4 bases and J shed 0 bases, with 7 bases lying between them. The CDR3 coding sequence is TGTGCCAGCAGCTCCTTGGGCTCTGGGGCCAACGTCCTGACTTTC. Its protein product is CASSSLGSGANVLTF.